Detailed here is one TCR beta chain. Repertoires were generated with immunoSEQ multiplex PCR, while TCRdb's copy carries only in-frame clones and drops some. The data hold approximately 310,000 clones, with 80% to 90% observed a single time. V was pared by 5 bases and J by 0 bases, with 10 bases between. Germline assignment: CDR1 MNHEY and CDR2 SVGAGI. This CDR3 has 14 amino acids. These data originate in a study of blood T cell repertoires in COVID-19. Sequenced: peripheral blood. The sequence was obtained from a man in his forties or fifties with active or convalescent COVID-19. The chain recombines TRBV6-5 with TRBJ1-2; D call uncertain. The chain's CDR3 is CASSLDGPNYGYTF. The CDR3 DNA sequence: TGTGCCAGCAGTCTAGACGGCCCTAACTATGGCTACACCTTC.